The 13 T cell receptor beta chains in this list originate from one sample, sequenced in a study of T cells after yellow fever vaccination. TCRdb re-called the 5' RACE reads through MiXCR, storing one row per CDR3 protein. Among 310,000 or so distinct CDR3 sequences listed, 6.5% to 8.5% were seen once. Sample: PBMCs, taken about 49 days after the first yellow fever vaccination. These receptors all come from a man aged 18 to 35 who received the YFV17D yellow fever vaccine.

This clonotype turned up a few times. The chain carries TRBV20-1 and TRBJ2-1; the match to TRBD2 covers 8 bases. Germline assignment: CDR1 DFQATT and CDR2 SNEGSKA (reference sequence). The CDR3 consists of 15 residues. V dropped 0 bases and J dropped 10; count of bases not matched to a gene: 11. The CDR3 protein is CSARDTGTSRWEQFF. The CDR3 DNA is TGCAGTGCTAGAGACACCGGGACTAGTCGATGGGAGCAGTTCTTC.

This chain uses TRBV4-2 with TRBJ1-2; 8 bases align to TRBD1. Per germline, CDR1 LGHNA and CDR2 YNFKEQ. With V trimmed by 1 base and J by 4 bases, 14 bases remained unmatched. This CDR3 has 18 amino acids. CDR3 protein: CASSQAERGGQEIYGYTF. CDR3 in DNA: TGTGCCAGCAGCCAAGCGGAGAGGGGGGGACAGGAGATCTATGGCTACACCTTC.

CDR3 protein: CASSLFGTSGDPNIQYF. The CDR3 DNA sequence: TGTGCCAGCAGTTTATTTGGGACTAGCGGGGACCCAAACATTCAGTACTTC. The chain recombines TRBV27 with TRBJ2-4, with TRBD2 identical over 13 bases. CDR3 size: 17 residues. V lost 1 base and J lost 6; bases outside the gene matches: 6. Germline CDR1 reads MNHEY; CDR2 reads SMNVEV (reference sequence).

This clonotype was recorded a few times. The chain has TRBV7-3 and TRBJ2-7; perhaps D is TRBD1 or TRBD2 (5 bases each). CDR3 length: 13 amino acids. Germline lookup yields CDR1 SGHTA and CDR2 FQGTGA. Trimming left V 4 bases short and J 3 bases short, with 10 bases between. The CDR3 DNA reads TGTGCCAGCAGCTCCGGGACGGGCTACGAGCAGTACTTC. Translated: CASSSGTGYEQYF.

A few counts support this clonotype. The rearrangement uses TRBV2 and TRBJ1-5; TRBD1 matches 9 bases. V gave up 6 bases and J gave up 4 bases; unmatched junction bases: 4. CDR1 is SNHLY, CDR2 FYNNEI, per germline. There are 14 residues in the CDR3. The CDR3 region has the DNA TGTGCCAGCAGCACAGACAGGGGGAATCAGCCCCAGCATTTT. Its translation is CASSTDRGNQPQHF.

The chain combines TRBV5-6 with TRBJ1-5; 8 bases line up with TRBD1. CDR3 length equals 15 residues. Germline lookup yields CDR1 SGHDT and CDR2 YYEEEE. Trimming at V came to 1 base and at J to 6 bases, leaving 6 bases not matched to a gene. The CDR3, as DNA: TGTGCCAGCAGCTTGATCACAGGGGGACGTCAGCCCCAGCATTTT. The encoded protein is CASSLITGGRQPQHF.

This clonotype has more than one count but fewer than ten. J is TRBJ2-7 and V is TRBV7-9; tentative D call: TRBD1 (5 bases). Trimming shortened V by 4 bases and J by 6 bases, and 16 bases separated the two germline ends. The germline V gene encodes CDR1 SEHNR and CDR2 FQNEAQ (reference sequence). The length of the CDR3 is 14 residues. The CDR3 DNA is TGTGCCAGCAGCTCCAGGGTTGGGTTAGGCGAGCAGTACTTC. Amino acid sequence: CASSSRVGLGEQYF.

This clonotype has at least ten counts. The chain combines TRBV7-2 with TRBJ2-5; D unclear. The CDR3 extends over 13 amino acids. The germline V gene has CDR1 SGHTA and CDR2 FQGNSA. Between the trimmed V and J ends, which lost 3 bases and 1 base, there was a span of 6 bases. The CDR3 is CASSLETQETQYF. The DNA of the CDR3 is TGTGCCAGCAGCTTGGAGACCCAAGAGACCCAGTACTTC.

This clonotype was seen a handful of times. V usage is TRBV20-1 and J usage is TRBJ2-7; the match to TRBD2 covers 7 bases. V trimming: 1 base; J trimming: 2 bases; junction bases outside the gene matches: 8. The CDR3 is made up of 15 amino acids. Germline V gene sequence: CDR1 DFQATT, CDR2 SNEGSKA (reference sequence). The CDR3 DNA is TGCAGTGCTAGAGCTGCGGAGGGAGGGGCCTACGAGCAGTACTTC. Residues: CSARAAEGGAYEQYF.

This clonotype has only a few counts. This chain joins TRBV14 and TRBJ2-2; tentative D call: TRBD2 (5 bases). The CDR3 length is 15 residues. V lost 4 bases and J 6 bases, leaving 15 bases between the germline ends. Per the germline V gene, CDR1 is SGHDN and CDR2 is FVKESK. The CDR3 DNA reads TGTGCCAGCAGCCCCCTGGACTCAGGCGCCGGGGAGCTGTTTTTT. This gives the protein CASSPLDSGAGELFF.

At least ten counts were recorded for this clonotype. J is TRBJ2-1 and V is TRBV20-1, with D possibly TRBD1 on 6 matching bases. The CDR3 covers 18 residues. Germline CDR1 is DFQATT and CDR2 is SNEGSKA (reference sequence). The V end lost 6 bases, the J end lost 3 bases, and 27 bases lay between the germline ends. The CDR3 is CSARGNSLDRRFYNEQFF. DNA for the CDR3: TGCAGTGCGAGGGGGAATTCATTGGACAGACGATTCTACAATGAGCAGTTCTTC.

The chain links TRBV12-5 to TRBJ2-7, with 14 nucleotides matching TRBD2. CDR1 is LGHNT and CDR2 is FRNRAP in the germline V gene. Losses at the gene ends were 3 bases for V and 1 base for J; bases not matched to a gene: 2. The CDR3 has 16 amino acids. CDR3 coding DNA: TGTGCTAGTGGTTTTGGACTAGCGGGGGGATCCTACGAGCAGTACTTC. This sequence encodes CASGFGLAGGSYEQYF.

This clonotype was seen only a few times. One end of the junction fails to match germline, which may point to a read error. CDR3 residues: CSASRVGDTQYF. The CDR3 DNA reads as TGCAGCGCTAGCCGGGTAGGGGATACGCAGTATTTT. The V call is TRBV20-1, the J call TRBJ2-3; D is perhaps TRBD2 (5 bases). CDR3 length equals 12 residues. Germline V gene lookup returns CDR1 DFQATT and CDR2 SNEGSKA (reference sequence).